Detailed here is one T cell receptor (beta chain). This clonotype came up a few times. This clone's antigen is unknown. Per-base quality was not reported, and no clone a single base away is much larger than it. Ophthalmopathy patients had moderately to severely active disease, Clinical Activity Score of at least 3, NOSPECS grade of at least 4, and disease duration under 3 months. Patients with other autoimmune diseases, uncontrolled infections, pregnancy or lactation were excluded. Diagnosis relied on clinical symptoms, serum thyroxine, TRAb, thyroid ultrasound and orbital computed tomography. Ficoll-Paque density gradient centrifugation was used to isolate PBMCs from approximately 11 ml of fresh peripheral blood. Total RNA was extracted using Trizol reagent, and RNA quality was checked on an Agilent 2100 Bioanalyzer. For CDR1 and CDR2, the germline V gene (reference sequence) lists LNHDA and SQIVND. V is cut back by 4 bases and J by 3 bases, with 3 bases in the junction unmatched. Taken from cysteine to phenylalanine, the CDR3 has 14 residues. Of the read, only the CDR3 DNA is kept; its 42 bases are in frame from base 1.

The source of the sample is a study of Graves' ophthalmopathy and Graves' hyperthyroidism (dated by TCRdb to between 2018 and 2020). With regard to the full study: Peripheral blood was collected before any treatment was given, at the time of initial diagnosis. The study used TCR beta repertoire signatures to distinguish Graves' ophthalmopathy from Graves' hyperthyroidism and to predict progression to ophthalmopathy. In total, 135 blood samples were TCR-sequenced: 43 ophthalmopathy, under 85 hyperthyroidism and about 17 hyperthyroidism-to-ophthalmopathy patients. To explore V-J signatures that separate ophthalmopathy from hyperthyroidism, a discovery set of approximately 100 patients was enrolled, consisting of under 50 with ophthalmopathy and under 65 with stable hyperthyroidism. For independent validation, a separate cohort was made up of some 18 hyperthyroidism patients plus 17 patients who later progressed from hyperthyroidism to ophthalmopathy. T-cell repertoires of thyroid tissue and blood were compared in several hyperthyroidism patients. Following sampling, methimazole starting at 30 mg daily was administered to hyperthyroidism patients, and high-dose intravenous methylprednisolone was administered to ophthalmopathy patients. What the work shows at the level of the full study, not this receptor alone: Among expanded thyroid clonotypes with frequency above 0.001, most also showed up in blood, which suggests that blood repertoires may reflect the thyroid immune response. Ophthalmopathy was separated from stable hyperthyroidism by the 13-signature model with around 89% sensitivity and just under 84% specificity in cross-validation and with 80%/75% in the test set. In validation, the model predicted ophthalmopathy progression with 55% to 71% sensitivity and roughly 72% specificity; some twelve predicted patients were CT-confirmed with GO in a median of 6.5 months. Sample size was not predetermined statistically, and investigators were not blinded to group allocation.

For repertoire sequencing, the TCR beta CDR3 regions were amplified from RNA transcripts. The first round of RT-PCR was done with HTBI primers and the Qiagen OneStep RT-PCR kit, and was followed by a second round of multiplex PCR, then size selection and purification. Sequencing of the libraries was carried out on an Illumina HiSeq2000 in paired-end mode with 100 bp reads. Processing in the source paper ran as follows. SOAPnuke was used to process the reads, throwing out any read that had adapters, had uncalled bases, had a mean Phred below 15, or lacked an exact constant-primer or identifier match. High-quality paired reads were merged with COPE v1.2.5. Each unique nucleotide sequence was treated as a clonotype, and MiTCR v1.1 was used to align the clonotypes to the IMGT TRB V, D and J references. The analysis was limited to V-J combinations with a frequency above 0.0001, which together covered around 99% of the repertoires. For each V-J combination, a TCR clonal expansion and chaos score was defined as F50 clonal expansion divided by the chaos observed in the TCRdist matrix. Features were reduced by Welch's t-statistics and random forest to approximately 12 V-J combinations, which fed a naive Bayes classifier. Thyroid-blood repertoire similarity was quantified with the Morisita-Horn index. TCRdb handled the public reads itself, with Q25 trimming in fastp and clone calling in MiXCR, and kept productive beta chains. All rows with the same CDR3 protein become a single entry with the most common DNA and genes. For this entry, the V and J calls and clone size follow TCRdb and not the study's own pipeline. The sample includes about 700,000 distinct CDR3 sequences, with 40% observed a single time. 40% to 55% of the sample belongs to the ten largest clones.

The sample consisted of peripheral blood. The chain employs TRBV19 and TRBJ2-5; TRBD2 fits 9 bases in the junction. The sequence came from an adult man with Graves' ophthalmopathy. The DNA sequence is TGTGCCAGTAGTAAAGGCGGGGGGGAAGAGACCCAGTACTTC. This yields the protein CASSKGGGEETQYF.